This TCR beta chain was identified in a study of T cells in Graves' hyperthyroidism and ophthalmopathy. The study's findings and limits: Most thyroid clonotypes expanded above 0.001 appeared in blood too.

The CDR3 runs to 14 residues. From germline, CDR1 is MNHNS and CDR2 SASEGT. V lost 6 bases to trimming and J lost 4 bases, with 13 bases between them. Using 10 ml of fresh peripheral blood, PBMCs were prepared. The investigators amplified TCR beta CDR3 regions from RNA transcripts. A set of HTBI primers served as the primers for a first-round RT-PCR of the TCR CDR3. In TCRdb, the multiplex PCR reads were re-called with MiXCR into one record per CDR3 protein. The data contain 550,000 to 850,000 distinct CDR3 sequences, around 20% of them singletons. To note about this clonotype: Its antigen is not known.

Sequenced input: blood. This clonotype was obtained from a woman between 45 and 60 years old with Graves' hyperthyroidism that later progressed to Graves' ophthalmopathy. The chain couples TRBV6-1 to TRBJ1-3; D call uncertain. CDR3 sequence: CASSRGPPGNTIYF. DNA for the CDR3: TGTGCCAGCAGCCGAGGGCCTCCGGGAAACACCATATATTTT.